Below are 9 T cell receptor beta chains sequenced from a single sample in a study of cytomegalovirus exposure and HLA in healthy donors. Primers included in the PCR were 60 Vbeta and 13 Jbeta primers. Assay: immunoSEQ multiplex PCR; the TCRdb copy retains only in-frame clones and omits some. In the table there are 95,000 to 150,000 clones, 77% of which are singletons. Sequencing was done on a sample of PBMCs. The source is a man aged 18-30 years in good health and CMV-seropositive.

The genes are TRBV9 and TRBJ1-4; D perhaps matches TRBD1 (6 bases). The V and J ends lost 6 bases and 7 bases respectively, with 16 bases between them. The CDR3 has 14 amino acids. Germline V gene lookup returns CDR1 SGDLS and CDR2 YYNGEE. In nucleotides, the CDR3 is TGTGCCAGCACCCCGGGGGGGGCTGCTGAAAAACTGTTTTTT. Translated: CASTPGGAAEKLFF.

The chain carries TRBV6-5 and TRBJ1-1; D is ambiguous. Germline CDR1 reads MNHEY; CDR2 reads SVGAGI. There are 12 residues in the CDR3. Between the trimmed V and J ends, which lost 0 bases and 8 bases, there was a span of 7 bases. The CDR3 region has the DNA TGTGCCAGCAGTTACTCGAGCGGGGAAGCTTTCTTT. It codes for CASSYSSGEAFF.

This clone showed up just a few times. The gene calls are TRBV5-6 and TRBJ1-2; 8 bases are shared with TRBD1. The CDR3 covers 11 residues. CDR1 and CDR2 (germline): SGHDT, YYEEEE. V was clipped by 4 bases and J by 12 bases; unmatched bases: 5. CDR3 sequence: CASSRDRQNTF. The CDR3 nucleotides read TGTGCCAGCAGCCGGGACAGGCAAAACACCTTC.

The rearrangement uses TRBV6-1 and TRBJ1-1; D perhaps matches TRBD1 (6 bases). The CDR3 consists of 13 residues. CDR1 MNHNS and CDR2 SASEGT come from the germline V gene. The V gene lost 2 bases and the J gene lost 7 bases, with 11 bases spanning the gap. The CDR3 coding sequence is TGTGCCAGCAGTGAAAGGACAGTCAGTGAAGCTTTCTTT. It translates to CASSERTVSEAFF.

V is TRBV27 and J is TRBJ2-1; 11 bases map to TRBD1. CDR1 is MNHEY, CDR2 SMNVEV, per germline (reference sequence). The CDR3 consists of 16 residues. V lost 3 bases to trimming and J lost 7 bases; unmatched junction nucleotides: 8. Here the CDR3 reads CASSLASGTGGNEQFF. Here the CDR3 DNA reads TGTGCCAGCAGTTTGGCCTCCGGGACAGGGGGGAATGAGCAGTTCTTC.

In its sample, this clone was seen once. The rearrangement links TRBV4-1 to TRBJ2-3, with D possibly matching TRBD2 (6 bases). CDR1 and CDR2 (germline): MGHRA, YSYEKL. The CDR3 covers 18 residues. The V and J ends lost 6 bases and 1 base respectively, with 23 bases between them. The CDR3 DNA sequence: TGCGCCAGCAGACAAATTGGAGCGGCGGGGAGACGCACAGATACGCAGTATTTT. Protein product: CASRQIGAAGRRTDTQYF.

J is TRBJ2-1 and V is TRBV7-9; 11 nucleotides agree with TRBD2. Trimming took 5 bases from V and 4 from J; bases not matched to a gene: 7. Germline V gene data show CDR1 as SEHNR and CDR2 as FQNEAQ (reference sequence). This CDR3 region has 16 residues. The CDR3 region has the DNA TGTGCCAGCAGCCCACGACTAGCGGGATTATACAATGAGCAGTTCTTC. Translating gives CASSPRLAGLYNEQFF.

This rearrangement joins TRBV5-1 to TRBJ1-2; tentatively, D is TRBD1 (6 bases). This CDR3 has 17 amino acids. The V and J ends lost 1 base and 8 bases respectively, with 24 bases between them. CDR1 is SGHRS, CDR2 YFSETQ, per germline. CDR3 nucleotides: TGCGCCAGCAGCTTGAGGAGGACAGATATATCAAACGGCGGCTACACCTTC. Translating it yields CASSLRRTDISNGGYTF.

The V call is TRBV30, the J call TRBJ2-2; TRBD2 aligns across 11 bases. CDR3 length: 21 amino acids. With 2 bases clipped from V and 2 bases from J, the junction kept 19 bases outside the gene matches. CDR1 and CDR2 (germline): GTSNPN, SVGIG (reference sequence). CDR3 protein: CAWSKYPPRLAGTSNTGELFF. The CDR3 nucleotides are TGTGCCTGGAGTAAATACCCCCCCCGACTAGCGGGGACGTCTAACACCGGGGAGCTGTTTTTT.